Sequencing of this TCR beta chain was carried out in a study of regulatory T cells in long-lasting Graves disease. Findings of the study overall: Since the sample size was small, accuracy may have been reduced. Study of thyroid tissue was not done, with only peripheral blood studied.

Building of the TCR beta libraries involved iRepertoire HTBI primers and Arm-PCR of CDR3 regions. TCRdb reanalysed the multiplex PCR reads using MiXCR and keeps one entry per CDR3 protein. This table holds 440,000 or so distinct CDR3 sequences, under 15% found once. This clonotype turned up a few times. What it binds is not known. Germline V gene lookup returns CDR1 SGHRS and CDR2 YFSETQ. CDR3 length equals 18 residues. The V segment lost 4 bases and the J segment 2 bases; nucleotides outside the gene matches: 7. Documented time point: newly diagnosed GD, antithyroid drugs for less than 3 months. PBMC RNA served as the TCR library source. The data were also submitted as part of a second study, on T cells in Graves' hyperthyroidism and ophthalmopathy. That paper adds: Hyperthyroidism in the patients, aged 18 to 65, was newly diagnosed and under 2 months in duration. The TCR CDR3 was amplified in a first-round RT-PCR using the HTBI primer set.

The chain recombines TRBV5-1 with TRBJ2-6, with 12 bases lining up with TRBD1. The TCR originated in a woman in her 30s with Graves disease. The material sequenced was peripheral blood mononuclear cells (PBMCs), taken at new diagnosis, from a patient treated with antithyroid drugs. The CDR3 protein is CASSLSGTGGAGANVLTF. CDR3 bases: TGCGCCAGCAGCCTTTCCGGGACAGGGGGCGCTGGGGCCAACGTCCTGACTTTC.